A selection of T cell receptor beta chains follows, all from one sample in a study of T cell responses to AZD1222 COVID-19 vaccine. TCRdb's table, derived via immunoSEQ multiplex PCR, lists solely in-frame clones and lacks some. The data hold 100,000 to 150,000 clones, with around nine tenths observed a single time. Sequencing used peripheral blood, obtained on day 0 of AZD1222 vaccination. The receptors derive from an adult in good health. The CDR3 runs from the conserved cysteine through the conserved F or W. D genes are given only for firm matches. Clone size is stated in some rows and not others, as once, few, many or a class when expanded.

once TRBJ1-6 14 NA TRBV18 TGTGCCAGCTCACCATCGACAATAGATTCACCCCTCCACTTT CASSPSTIDSPLHF
NA TRBJ2-7 14 TRBD2 TRBV7-2 TGTGCCAGCAGCTCCCGGGAGGGCGCCTACGAGCAGTACTTC CASSSREGAYEQYF
NA TRBJ1-4 16 TRBD1 TRBV9 TGTGCCAGCAGCCCAGGGACAGGGGGGACCCACGGAAAACTGTTTTTT CASSPGTGGTHGKLFF
NA TRBJ1-4 15 NA TRBV7-2 TGTGCCAGCAGCTTAGTTGGCCAGGGCGGTGAAAAACTGTTTTTT CASSLVGQGGEKLFF
NA TRBJ1-2 13 TRBD1 TRBV18 TGTGCCAGCTCCCTGGACAGGAACTATGGCTACACCTTC CASSLDRNYGYTF
few TRBJ1-4 14 NA TRBV5-6 TGTGCCAGCAGCTCGGGGGGGTGGAGTGAAAAACTGTTTTTT CASSSGGWSEKLFF
NA TRBJ2-1 12 NA TRBV27 TGTGCCAGCAGTTTAAGGGGAAACGAGCAGTTCTTC CASSLRGNEQFF
NA TRBJ1-2 13 NA TRBV6-5 TGTGCCAGCAGTCGCTGGGGGGAACATGGCTACACCTTC CASSRWGEHGYTF
NA TRBJ1-1 13 NA TRBV7-9 TGTGCCAGCAGCTGGGGAATGAACACTGAAGCTTTCTTT CASSWGMNTEAFF
NA TRBJ1-5 15 NA TRBV28 TGTGCCAGCAGCCCGGCACATTCCTACAATCAGCCCCAGCATTTT CASSPAHSYNQPQHF
NA TRBJ1-5 15 NA TRBV24-1 TGTGCCACCAGTGATCGCCGGGACCGGAATGGGGCCCAGCATTTT CATSDRRDRNGAQHF
NA TRBJ1-2 14 NA TRBV5-5 TGTGCCAGCAGCCCCAGTCTCCGGGGCTATGGCTACACCTTC CASSPSLRGYGYTF
NA TRBJ2-3 15 NA TRBV21-1 TGTGCCAGCAGCTCCAGGGGGTCGAAAACAGATACGCAGTATTTT CASSSRGSKTDTQYF